This TCR beta chain was identified during a study of blood T cell repertoires in COVID-19. How the authors handled the data: Estimates of nucleated cell counts were drawn from the amplification of reference gene primers. Generated by immunoSEQ multiplex PCR, the TCRdb table keeps only in-frame clones and is missing some. That table is the source of V, J and clone size, and D and trimming were worked out from the DNA. Here the sample spans some 200,000 clones, just over 85% being singletons. Germline CDR1 reads SGHRS; CDR2 reads YFSETQ. With 0 bases removed from V and 0 bases from J, the gap between germline ends came to 10 bases. The CDR3 has 16 residues.

Input material: peripheral blood. This TCR derives from a man aged 80 or over with acute or convalescent COVID-19. The chain combines TRBV5-1 with TRBJ1-3; no clear D. CDR3 coding DNA: TGCGCCAGCAGCTTGGGCGGCCCCTACTCTGGAAACACCATATATTTT. Protein sequence: CASSLGGPYSGNTIYF. The variable domain in full, completed from reference TRBV5-1 and TRBJ1-3, reads KAGVTQTPRYLIKTRGQQVTLSCSPISGHRSVSWYQQTPGQGLQFLFEYFSETQRNKGNFPGRFSGRQFSNSRSEMNVSTLELGDSALYLCASSLGGPYSGNTIYFGEGSWLTVV.